This T cell receptor beta chain was identified during a study of T cell changes during pregnancy in multiple sclerosis. The assay was immunoSEQ multiplex PCR, and TCRdb's table has in-frame clones only and misses some. The sample has around 36,000 clones, more than 85% seen once; the top ten hold 10% to 15%. The CDR3 length is 16 residues. Germline assignment: CDR1 SGHAT and CDR2 FQNNGV. With V trimmed by 5 bases and J by 2 bases, 7 bases remained unmatched. The chain joins TRBV11-2 to TRBJ2-3; 10 nucleotides agree with TRBD2. The clonotype originates from a female donor with multiple sclerosis, enrolled in a pregnancy study. The source material was CD8+ T cells from peripheral blood mononuclear cells, sampled in the first trimester of pregnancy. CDR3 amino acids: CASSSASGGLTDTQYF. The CDR3 region has the DNA TGTGCCAGCAGCAGTGCTAGCGGGGGCCTCACAGATACGCAGTATTTT.